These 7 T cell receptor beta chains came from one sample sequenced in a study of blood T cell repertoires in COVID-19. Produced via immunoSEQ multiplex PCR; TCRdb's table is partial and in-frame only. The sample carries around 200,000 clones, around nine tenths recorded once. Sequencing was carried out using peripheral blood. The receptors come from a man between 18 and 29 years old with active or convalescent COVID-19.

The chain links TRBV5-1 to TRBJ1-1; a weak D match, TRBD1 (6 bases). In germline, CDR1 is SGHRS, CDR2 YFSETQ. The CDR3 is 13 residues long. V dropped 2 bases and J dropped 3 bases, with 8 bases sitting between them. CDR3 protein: CASSFSGDTEAFF. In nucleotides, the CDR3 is TGCGCCAGCAGCTTCTCAGGGGACACTGAAGCTTTCTTT.

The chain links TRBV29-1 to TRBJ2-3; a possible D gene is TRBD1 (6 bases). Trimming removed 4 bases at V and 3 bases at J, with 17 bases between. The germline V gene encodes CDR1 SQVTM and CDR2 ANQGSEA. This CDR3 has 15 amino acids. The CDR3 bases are TGCAGCGTTGTAGGCGGCAGGGGTGGAACAGATACGCAGTATTTT. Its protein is CSVVGGRGGTDTQYF.

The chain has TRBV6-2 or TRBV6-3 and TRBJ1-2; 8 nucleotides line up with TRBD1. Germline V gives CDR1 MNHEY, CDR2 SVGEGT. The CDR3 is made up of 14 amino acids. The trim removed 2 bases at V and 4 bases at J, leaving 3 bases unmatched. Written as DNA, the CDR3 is TGTGCCAGCAGTTACGCAGGGGGCAGCTATGGCTACACCTTC. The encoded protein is CASSYAGGSYGYTF.

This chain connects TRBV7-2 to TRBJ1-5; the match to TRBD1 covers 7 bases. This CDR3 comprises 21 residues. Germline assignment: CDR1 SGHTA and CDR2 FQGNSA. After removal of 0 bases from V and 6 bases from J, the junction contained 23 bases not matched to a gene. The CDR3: CASSLAALTGPIPRGAQPQHF. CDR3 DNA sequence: TGTGCCAGCAGCTTAGCTGCCCTGACAGGGCCGATCCCCCGCGGGGCTCAGCCCCAGCATTTT.

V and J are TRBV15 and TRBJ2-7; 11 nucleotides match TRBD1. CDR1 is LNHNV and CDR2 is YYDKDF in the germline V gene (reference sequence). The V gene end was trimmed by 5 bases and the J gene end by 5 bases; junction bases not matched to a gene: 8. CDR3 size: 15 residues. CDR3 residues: CATSDKGQGDHEQYV. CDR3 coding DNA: TGTGCCACCAGCGATAAGGGACAGGGGGACCACGAGCAGTACGTC.

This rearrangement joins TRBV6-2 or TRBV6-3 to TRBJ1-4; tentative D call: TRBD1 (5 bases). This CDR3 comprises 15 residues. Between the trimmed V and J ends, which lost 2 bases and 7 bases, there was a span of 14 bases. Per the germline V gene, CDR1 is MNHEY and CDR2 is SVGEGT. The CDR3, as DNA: TGTGCCAGCAGTTACGGAGGGACCGGGGGTGAAAAACTGTTTTTT. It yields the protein CASSYGGTGGEKLFF.

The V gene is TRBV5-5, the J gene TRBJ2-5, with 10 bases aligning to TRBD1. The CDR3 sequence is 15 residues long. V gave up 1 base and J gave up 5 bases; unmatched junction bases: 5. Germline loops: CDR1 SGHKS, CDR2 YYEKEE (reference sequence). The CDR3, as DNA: TGTGCCAGCAGCTTGATGGGACAGGGGTCGGAGACCCAGTACTTC. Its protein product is CASSLMGQGSETQYF.